This T cell receptor (beta chain) was sequenced for a study of blood T cell repertoires in COVID-19 (dated by TCRdb to about 2020). Study-wide context: Collaborator samples came from the United States, Italy and Spain and covered acute and convalescent phases of COVID-19. The material from the prospective study consisted of cDNA or gDNA derived from T cells, B-cell-depleted T cells, or PBMCs. Subjects who had been exposed to COVID-19, were actively infected with it, or had recovered from it provided the deeply sampled blood TCRbeta repertoires that made up the dataset. The repertoires were released in a freely available public database intended as a resource for research on the immune response to SARS-CoV-2. Samples were obtained from the ongoing ImmuneRACE study (first 160 participants) and from about 1,300 subjects provided by 6 global collaborators. Nearly every sample came with metadata listing a de-identified subject ID, COVID-19 status, age in years and sex. HLA class I and class II types, where available, came from metadata supplied by the sample provider rather than from assay-based typing.

For this chain, trimming is 5 bases at the V end and 1 base at the J end, and the number of junction bases without a gene match is 7. Measured from the cysteine to the phenylalanine, the CDR3 is 15 residues long. The retained sequence is limited to the CDR3, 45 bases, with the frame set at the first base. As encoded in the germline V gene, CDR1 is MNHEY while CDR2 is SVGAGI. A note on this clone: Its antigen is currently not known. Within one base of it there is no much larger clone, and no base qualities were kept.

Study-wide findings and limitations: The quantity of clinical and demographic metadata differed by source and by participant and was supplied without curation.

The immunoSEQ Assay, a bias-controlled multiplex PCR, was used to amplify TCRbeta CDR3 regions from genomic DNA. The authors processed their data as follows. The number of nucleated cells in each sample was estimated from the amplification of reference gene primers within the assay. To quantify the absolute abundance of each unique TCRbeta CDR3 rearrangement, sequence reads were collapsed and filtered. For each sample, productive Simpson clonality was calculated as the square root of Simpson's diversity index over productive rearrangements. The table was pulled from immuneACCESS by TCRdb, which kept in-frame rearrangements only. Such tables lose some clones; where checked, under half of the loss comes from unresolved V genes, and the rest has no known cause. That table is the source of V, J and clone size, and D and trimming were worked out from the DNA. Recorded for this sample are about 310,000 clones; around 90% of them occurred a single time. The leading ten clones occupy 0.8% to 1.3% of the sample.

In Seattle, one collaborating source enrolled patients while the infection was active and tracked those patients longitudinally over the course of disease. Each collaborating institution followed its own protocols to collect whole blood in K2EDTA tubes. Collaborator samples were shipped for TCRbeta analysis as frozen whole blood, isolated PBMCs, or DNA extracted from either sample type. The clonotype comes from a woman aged 40 to 50 with COVID-19, enrolled during active disease. The specimen sequenced was peripheral blood. The chain is assembled from TRBV6-5 and TRBJ1-1; 7 nucleotides in the junction match TRBD1. The nucleotides are TGTGCCAGCAGTCCCCTGACAGGGCGGAACACTGAAGCTTTCTTT. The encoded protein is CASSPLTGRNTEAFF.